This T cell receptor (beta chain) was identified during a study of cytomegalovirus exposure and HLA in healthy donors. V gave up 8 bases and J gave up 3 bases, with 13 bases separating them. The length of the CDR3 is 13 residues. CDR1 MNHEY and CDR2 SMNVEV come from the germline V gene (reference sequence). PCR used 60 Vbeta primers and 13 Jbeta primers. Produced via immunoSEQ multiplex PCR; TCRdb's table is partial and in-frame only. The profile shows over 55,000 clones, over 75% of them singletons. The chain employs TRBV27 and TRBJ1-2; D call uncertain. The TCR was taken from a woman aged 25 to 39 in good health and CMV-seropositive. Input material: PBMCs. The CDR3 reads CASCTMHYYGYTF. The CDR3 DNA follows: TGTGCCAGCTGTACTATGCACTACTATGGCTACACCTTC.